This TCR beta chain was recorded in a study of CD8 T cells in ankylosing spondylitis. Study-wide results and limits: A motif in TCR beta, a set of seven to nine highly homologous variants, appeared characteristic of ankylosing spondylitis blood. CD8+ by phenotype, disease-linked clones were relatively rare in peripheral blood.

Libraries of TCR beta came from quantitative 5'-RACE with molecular barcodes. Each CDR3 protein gets one entry after TCRdb re-called the 5' RACE reads with MiXCR. Here the sample spans some 270,000 distinct CDR3 sequences, roughly 32% being singletons. The CDR3 has 13 residues. Germline V lookup: CDR1 SGHDT, CDR2 YYEEEE. Points on this clonotype: As yet, its antigen is unknown. A read error may produce the germline difference seen at one junction end.

Input material: blood, either unsorted or a sorted T cell fraction (not recorded which). The chain couples TRBV5-6 to TRBJ2-7; TRBD1 matches at 8 bases. The sequence derives from a male donor with ankylosing spondylitis or in good health (not recorded which). The CDR3 bases are TGTGCCAGCAGCTACACCGGGACAGGCCGCCCGCACTTC. This encodes CASSYTGTGRPHF.